This T cell receptor (beta chain) was obtained from a study of shared clonotypes between healthy human individuals (dated by TCRdb to 2020 to 2022). Broadly, across the study: A few men and a couple of women, aged 18 to 49 years, made up the cohort. Per donor, three plates each were used for CD4 naive and CD4 memory, two for CD8 naive, and one for CD8 memory. The study deeply sequenced blood TCR repertoires of five healthy adults to estimate repertoire size and the extent of clonotype sharing between individuals. Libraries were prepared and TCR repertoires were sequenced by different laboratories using diverse techniques, in order to increase sequencing depth and limit assay-specific biases. Between about 0.94 and 8.9 billion PBMCs per donor were obtained by leukapheresis.

Regarding this clone: The target of this receptor is not known. The input lacks base qualities; no much larger clone sits a single base away.

Using the deep immunoSEQ assay, multiplex PCR amplified TCR CDR3 regions from genomic DNA. For each cell subset, the extracted genomic DNA was distributed evenly across all wells of several immunoSEQ 96-well plates, and each plate served as one replicate. Each replicate PCR for sorted subsets received approximately 220 ng genomic DNA, equal to about 29,000 T cell genomes. Purified libraries were measured with a Qubit 3.0 fluorometer, size-checked on a Bioanalyzer 2100, and measured again with the KAPA Library Quantification kit. A separate single-read 150-cycle Illumina NextSeq 550 flow cell was used to sequence each immunoSEQ 96-well plate. The paper's data handling went like this. Because the immunoSEQ output included only junctional sequences and no quality scores, the filtering could not be the same as the filtering used for full-length reads. Sequences were annotated with PyIR, a Python wrapper for IgBLAST v1.9, using IMGT germline references to assign V/J genes and CDR3. Reads were filtered out if the reads had weak V/J assignments (E-value above 1e-6), no CDR3, stop codons, out-of-frame junctions, or ambiguous translated residues. V3J clonotypes were defined as sequences sharing the same inferred V gene, J gene, and CDR3 amino acid sequence. Percentage overlap between repertoires was computed as shared unique clonotypes divided by the size of the smaller repertoire. Repertoire richness was assessed with RTK rarefaction, the Chao1 estimator, and Recon v2.1 estimates of unobserved clonotypes. Generation probabilities for all TCRbeta clonotypes obtained by the gDNA method from four donors were computed using OLGA. TCRdb stores this immuneACCESS table with in-frame sequences only. Part of the clones is absent; in the studies checked, under half of the shortfall reflects unresolved V genes, and no reason is known for the rest. D and trimming come from the DNA, and the V and J calls and clone size come from that table. Within this sample are about 2.4 million clones, with 85% to 95% of them counted one time only. The top ten clones comprise 0.11% to 0.15% of the sample.

Donors were healthy HIV-negative adults with no recently reported acute infections or vaccinations. All donors were Caucasian adults living in Nashville, Tennessee, USA. Magnetic negative selection was used to enrich CD4+ T cells, after which naive cells were positively selected on CD45RA and the negative fraction became the memory subset. After blood collection by leukapheresis, PBMCs were isolated using Ficoll-Histopaque density gradient centrifugation and then cryopreserved in the vapor phase of liquid nitrogen. Analytical flow cytometry was used to check the purity and quantity of each magnetically sorted T cell population. From each sorted fraction, genomic DNA was isolated and quantified by UV absorbance on a Nanodrop 2000c. General findings and caveats noted by the study authors: Sharing across four donors was observed for approximately 5% of naive CD4, about 4% of naive CD8, 2% to 2.5% of memory CD4, and about 0.4% of memory CD8 clonotypes. Sampling was limited to blood, and TCR repertoires in tissue likely differ from TCR repertoires in blood. Pairwise subsampling led to the expectation that sequencing depth would affect the degree of clonotype sharing among donors. Because the study included only a small number of donors, the genetic and exposure-history diversity represented was limited. Higher generation probabilities were observed for clonotypes shared by all four sorted-subset donors than for non-shared clonotypes. Naive subsets generally had larger estimated clonotype richness than memory subsets did. Rarefaction of sorted-subset datasets indicated incomplete sequencing despite the large sequencing depth.

The TCR originated in a young man in good health. Sequenced material: naive CD4+ T cells sorted from blood. The sample's cell subset or site, from its label and the paper: CD45RA+ positively selected.

The bases are TGTGCCAGTAGTGGCGCCGGGACAGGCCCCTACGAGCAGTACTTC. It is translated as CASSGAGTGPYEQYF. The sequence joins TRBV19 to TRBJ2-7; 8 central nucleotides agree with TRBD1. The CDR3 runs 15 amino acids, cysteine and phenylalanine included. Of all the DNA, just the CDR3 is kept, 45 bases in frame from base 1. Trimming accounts for 5 bases at V and 2 bases at J, while the number of junction bases matched to no gene is 8. Sequences LNHDA (CDR1) and SQIVND (CDR2) are obtained from the germline V gene (reference sequence).